Below are 12 T cell receptor beta chains sequenced from a single sample in a study of identical twins. TCRdb passed the 5' RACE reads through MiXCR, listing each CDR3 protein once. This table holds about 700,000 distinct CDR3 sequences, 8.5% to 9% found once. The same sample was also studied in work on yellow fever vaccine responses in identical twins.

Sequenced: PBMCs. The source of these receptors is a woman aged 18 to 35 in good health.

This clonotype came up a few times. The chain combines TRBV7-9 with TRBJ1-1; D is unresolved. The V and J ends lost 0 bases and 11 bases respectively, with 16 bases between them. The CDR3 has 14 amino acids. Germline CDR1 SEHNR, CDR2 FQNEAQ (reference sequence). The chain's CDR3 is CASSLANSIPSAFF. CDR3 nucleotide sequence: TGTGCCAGCAGCTTAGCGAATTCTATACCCTCCGCTTTCTTT. Full variable domain (remainder filled in from reference TRBV7-9 and TRBJ1-1): DTGVSQNPRHKITKRGQNVTFRCDPISEHNRLYWYRQTLGQGPEFLTYFQNEAQLEKSRLLSDRFSAERPKGSFSTLEIQRTEQGDSAMYLCASSLANSIPSAFFGQGTRLTVV.

This clonotype was counted only a few times. In DNA form, the CDR3 reads TGTGCCAGCAGCTTAGAAGGCGGTCACAATGAGCAGTTCTTC. Its translation is CASSLEGGHNEQFF. The chain combines TRBV7-2 with TRBJ2-1; no firm D call. The V and J ends lost 1 base and 5 bases respectively, with 9 bases between them. Germline V gene lookup returns CDR1 SGHTA and CDR2 FQGNSA. This CDR3 spans 14 amino acids.

This clonotype showed up just a few times. The chain couples TRBV6-5 to TRBJ2-2, with 10 bases that match TRBD1. The CDR3 runs to 15 residues. Trimming took 4 bases from V and 7 from J; bases not matched to a gene: 6. CDR1 is MNHEY, CDR2 SVGAGI, per germline. The chain's CDR3 is CASSLVTGGIGELFF. As DNA, the CDR3 is TGTGCCAGCAGTTTGGTGACAGGGGGCATCGGGGAGCTGTTTTTT.

This clonotype was counted a few times. V gene TRBV3-1 combines with J gene TRBJ2-3; 8 bases are a match to TRBD2. V lost 2 bases to trimming and J lost 0 bases; unmatched junction nucleotides: 1. This CDR3 region has 15 residues. Germline V gene sequence: CDR1 LGHDT, CDR2 YNNKEL (reference sequence). The CDR3 here is CASSQLAGSTDTQYF. The CDR3 DNA is TGTGCCAGCAGCCAATTAGCGGGGAGCACAGATACGCAGTATTTT.

Many counts were recorded for this clonotype. The chain couples TRBV3-1 to TRBJ2-5; 12 positions agree with TRBD2. Trimming removed 2 bases from V and 3 bases from J; junction bases left unmatched: 4. CDR3 length equals 16 residues. CDR1 LGHDT and CDR2 YNNKEL come from the germline V gene (reference sequence). CDR3 protein: CASSQSTSGGEETQYF. DNA for the CDR3: TGTGCCAGCAGCCAATCGACTAGCGGGGGTGAAGAGACCCAGTACTTC.

The chain is built from TRBV19 and TRBJ1-6; TRBD1 matches 9 bases. The CDR3 length is 16 residues. Germline trimming cut 5 bases from V and 8 bases from J; bases unmatched to any gene: 10. Per germline, CDR1 LNHDA and CDR2 SQIVND (reference sequence). CDR3 sequence: CASSAFAGTGHSPLHF. CDR3 DNA: TGTGCCAGTAGTGCCTTCGCCGGGACAGGGCATTCACCCCTCCACTTT.

This clonotype has only a few counts. The rearrangement links TRBV20-1 to TRBJ1-5; no clear D gene. Deletions cut 4 bases from V and 3 bases from J, with 10 bases between. The germline V gene has CDR1 DFQATT and CDR2 SNEGSKA (reference sequence). CDR3 length equals 13 residues. The CDR3 spells CSAIMGVNQPQHF. Written as DNA, the CDR3 is TGCAGTGCTATCATGGGTGTCAATCAGCCCCAGCATTTT.

This clonotype was counted ten times or more. This chain links TRBV7-2 with TRBJ2-1; possibly TRBD2 for D (6 bases). There are 17 residues in the CDR3. V was pared by 5 bases and J by 5 bases, with 22 bases between. The germline gives CDR1 SGHTA, CDR2 FQGNSA. CDR3 protein: CASSRHPASGLDNEQFF. The CDR3 DNA reads TGTGCCAGCAGCCGGCACCCGGCCAGCGGGCTTGACAATGAGCAGTTCTTC.

This clonotype has more than one count but fewer than ten. The chain employs TRBV9 and TRBJ1-5; TRBD1 is a possible D gene (5 bases). Germline V gene lookup returns CDR1 SGDLS and CDR2 YYNGEE. The V end was cut by 0 bases, the J end by 2 bases, with 9 bases between. The CDR3 covers 15 residues. As DNA, the CDR3 is TGTGCCAGCAGCGTAGGTCTACAGGGCAATCAGCCCCAGCATTTT. Residues: CASSVGLQGNQPQHF.

The sample holds a few counts of this clonotype. This chain uses TRBV12-3 or TRBV12-4 with TRBJ1-2; D gene uncertain. This CDR3 contains 14 residues. Between the trimmed V and J ends, which lost 6 bases and 5 bases, there was a span of 16 bases. In nucleotides, the CDR3 is TGTGCCAGCAGGTACCCATTGGTGGAGTATGGCTACACCTTC. Translated, it gives CASRYPLVEYGYTF.

The rearrangement uses TRBV12-5 and TRBJ2-3, with D possibly TRBD1 on 6 matching bases. The CDR3 sequence is 15 residues long. CDR1 and CDR2 from the germline V gene are LGHNT and FRNRAP. The CDR3, as DNA: TGTGCCACCAGGTCAGAAGGGGGTAGGTCAGATACGCAGTATTTT. Its translation is CATRSEGGRSDTQYF.

The chain combines TRBV20-1 with TRBJ2-7; 14 nucleotides agree with TRBD2. The CDR3 extends over 21 amino acids. Germline V CDR1 and CDR2: DFQATT, SNEGSKA (reference sequence). The V and J ends lost 1 base and 3 bases, in that order; junction bases with no gene match: 20. CDR3 in amino acids: CSARAPKPGLAGVSGIYEQYF. The DNA for the CDR3 is TGCAGTGCTAGAGCCCCGAAACCGGGACTAGCGGGAGTTAGTGGAATCTACGAGCAGTACTTC.